This T cell receptor beta chain came from a study of control samples from healthy donors and cancer patients (dated by TCRdb to about 2020). The library relied on the immunoSEQ multiplex PCR assay. TCRdb took this table from immuneACCESS and kept in-frame rearrangements with V and J called. Such tables lack part of the clones; where checked against another copy, unresolved V genes explain under half of the gap, and the rest is unexplained. For this sample there are 100,000 to 150,000 clones; around 92% appear just once. Less than 2.5% of the sample is in the top ten clones. For CDR1 and CDR2, the germline V gene lists SGHDT and YYEEEE. V is pruned by 0 bases and J by 4 bases, leaving 3 bases of the junction without a gene match. Including the terminal cysteine and phenylalanine, the CDR3 comprises 16 residues. The DNA shown is the 48-base CDR3, in frame from base 1. This clone has just one count. Its target antigen remains unknown. Base qualities are not provided; no much larger clone lies one nucleotide away.

The chain was built from TRBV5-6 and TRBJ2-1, with 11 junctional bases fitting TRBD2. The sequenced sample consisted of blood. This receptor was obtained from a woman in her fifties or sixties in good health. The CDR3 here reads CASSLAGLAEYNEQFF. The nucleotide sequence reads as follows: TGTGCCAGCAGCTTGGCGGGACTAGCGGAATACAATGAGCAGTTCTTC.